This is a list of T cell receptor beta chains from one sample in a study of metastatic and nonmetastatic thyroid tumors. Via MiXCR, TCRdb re-called the PCR reads. The data contain about 30,000 clones, 3.5% to 5% of them singletons. The material sequenced was blood. These TCRs come from a female donor with papillary thyroid cancer or a benign thyroid nodule (not recorded which). Some clones in this sample may be carry-over from other donors' samples. CDR3s include the opening cysteine and the closing phenylalanine or tryptophan. D genes are given only for firm matches. Clone size, where shown, is once, few, many, or a class for clones that have expanded.

TRBV12-3/TRBV12-4	TRBJ2-4	few	-	TGTGCCAGCAGTTGGCCAGGGTCGAACATTCAGTACTTC	CASSWPGSNIQYF
TRBV28	TRBJ2-7	-	TRBD1	TGTGCCAGTATTGAAAGCCCGGGAAGGGGGCCATACGAGCAGTACTTC	CASIESPGRGPYEQYF
TRBV27	TRBJ2-2	medium-sized	TRBD2	TGTGCCAGCAGCAAGACTAGCGGGAACACCGGGGAGCTGTTTTTT	CASSKTSGNTGELFF
TRBV7-2	TRBJ2-1	-	TRBD2	TGTGCCAGCAGCGTATGGACTAGTGGGGTCAATGAGCAGTTCTTC	CASSVWTSGVNEQFF
TRBV9	TRBJ1-2	many	-	TGTGCCAGCTCGGCAGGTTATGGCTACACCTTC	CASSAGYGYTF
TRBV12-3/TRBV12-4	TRBJ1-2	medium-sized	-	TGTGCCAGCAGTCGACAGGTCTATGGCTACACCTTC	CASSRQVYGYTF
TRBV20-1	TRBJ1-2	few	TRBD1	TGCAGTGCTCAACCTATGGGACAGCTCTATGGCTACACCTTC	CSAQPMGQLYGYTF
TRBV5-4	TRBJ1-2	many	-	TGTGCCAGCAGCCACCGGGGTGGCTACACCTTC	CASSHRGGYTF
TRBV27	TRBJ2-7	few	TRBD1	TGTGCCAGCAGTAGGGGGACAGGGGTCGAGCAGTACTTC	CASSRGTGVEQYF
TRBV5-4	TRBJ2-2	many	-	TGTGCCAGCAGCAATCAGGGGTCCACCGGGGAGCTGTTTTTT	CASSNQGSTGELFF
TRBV28	TRBJ2-7	many	TRBD1	TGTGCCAGCAGTCAAAATACAGGGGGCAGTACCTACGAGCAGTACTTC	CASSQNTGGSTYEQYF
TRBV20-1	TRBJ2-7	many	-	TGCAGTGCTAGTATACCCGCTACCTACGAGCAGTACTTC	CSASIPATYEQYF
TRBV12-3/TRBV12-4	TRBJ1-2	few	-	TGTGCCAGCAGTTTTGCGGGGGAAGGATATGGCTACACCTTC	CASSFAGEGYGYTF
TRBV2	TRBJ2-2	many	-	TGTGCCAGCAGGAACCTCGTGGGGGTCTACACCGGGGAGCTGTTTTTT	CASRNLVGVYTGELFF
TRBV27	TRBJ1-1	few	TRBD1	TGTGCCAGCAGGAACAGGGGGGGTAACACTGAAGCTTTCTTT	CASRNRGGNTEAFF
TRBV10-3	TRBJ1-1	-	-	TGTGCCATCAGTGAGACCGGGGGTATGGGCTCTGAAGCTTTCTTT	CAISETGGMGSEAFF
TRBV30	TRBJ1-1	-	-	TGTGCCTGGAGTCCGGGACAACATGAAGCTTTCTTT	CAWSPGQHEAFF
TRBV15	TRBJ1-3	-	TRBD1	TGTGCCACCAGCGAGGGACAGGCCTACTCTGGAAACACCATATATTTT	CATSEGQAYSGNTIYF
TRBV27	TRBJ2-3	few	TRBD2	TGTGCCAGCCATCGACTAGCGGGGAGCACAGATACGCAGTATTTT	CASHRLAGSTDTQYF
TRBV5-4	TRBJ2-5	few	TRBD2	TGTGCCAGCAGCTGGTCCGTGGGACTAGCGGGAGTTTCGGAGACCCAGTACTTT	CASSWSVGLAGVSETQYF
TRBV7-2	TRBJ1-2	few	-	TGTGCCAGCAGCTTAGACGGCTCAGGGCGGGGCTACACCTTC	CASSLDGSGRGYTF
TRBV30	TRBJ2-5	once	TRBD1	TGTGCCTGGAGTATTATCCCGGGACAGGGGCCAGAGACCCAGTACTTC	CAWSIIPGQGPETQYF
TRBV9	TRBJ2-3	many	-	TGTGCCAGCAGCGTAGTAACGGGAGCCGCAGATACGCAGTATTTT	CASSVVTGAADTQYF
TRBV6-1	TRBJ2-1	many	TRBD2	TGTGCCAGCCATGTCACTAGCGGAAGCTCCTACAATGAGCAGTTCTTC	CASHVTSGSSYNEQFF
TRBV5-5	TRBJ2-1	many	TRBD2	TGTGCCAGCAGTTTGACTAGCGGGAGGCCGAGTTTTCAGAATGAGCAGTTCTTC	CASSLTSGRPSFQNEQFF
TRBV4-1	TRBJ2-7	many	-	TGCGCCAGCAGCCAAGATGTTCTCAGCACATCCTACGAGCAGTACTTC	CASSQDVLSTSYEQYF
TRBV6-2/TRBV6-3	TRBJ2-1	few	TRBD2	TGTGCCAGCAGTCCCCTCGGTCGGGCTAGCGGGAGGGTGGGTGAGCAGTTCTTC	CASSPLGRASGRVGEQFF
TRBV5-1	TRBJ1-2	few	-	TGCGCCAGCAGCAAATGGTGGGAGGACATCGACTATGGCTACACCTTC	CASSKWWEDIDYGYTF
TRBV7-9	TRBJ1-1	many	-	TGTGCCAGCAGCTTAGGGCCTCAGACTGAAGCTTTCTTT	CASSLGPQTEAFF
TRBV30	TRBJ2-7	-	-	TGTGCCTGGAGTAGGGTAGCGACCTCCTACGAGCAGTACTTC	CAWSRVATSYEQYF
TRBV10-3	TRBJ2-7	many	-	TGTGCCATCAGTGAGTCGACGGGGGCACACTACGAGCAGTACTTC	CAISESTGAHYEQYF
TRBV29-1	TRBJ1-2	many	-	TGCAGCGTTGGCCGTGTAGAGGGGGGGGCAGGACGCTATGGCTACACCTTC	CSVGRVEGGAGRYGYTF
TRBV6-5	TRBJ2-6	few	-	TGTGCCAGCAGTTTCGGGGGCTCTCGGGCCAACGTCCTGACTTTC	CASSFGGSRANVLTF
TRBV27	TRBJ2-3	medium-sized	TRBD1	TGTGCCAGCAGGCCGGGACAGGTAAACTTGGGCGGTACGCAGTATTTT	CASRPGQVNLGGTQYF
TRBV20-1	TRBJ2-7	-	TRBD2	TGCAGTGCCCCCCCGCTAGCGGGCCTCTACGAGCAGTACTTC	CSAPPLAGLYEQYF